Sequencing of this TCR beta chain was carried out in a study of regulatory T cells in long-lasting Graves disease. Turning to the study itself: Persistent cases took antithyroid drugs over 5 years and stayed TSH receptor antibody positive.

About this clonotype: Its antigen is still unknown.

Time point of the sample: persistent/refractory GD, antithyroid drugs over 5 years with positive TRAb. TCR sequences were obtained from RNA taken from PBMCs. Around 9 milliliters of peripheral blood were drawn into EDTA tubes. Relying on iRepertoire HTBI primers and Arm-PCR of CDR3 regions, the team built TCR beta libraries. Each CDR3 protein gets one entry after TCRdb re-called the multiplex PCR reads with MiXCR. The sample shows about 470,000 distinct CDR3 sequences, roughly 20% of them seen only once. Study results and limitations: Comparison showed that persistent patients shared more public clonotypes (about 3,000) than new patients (roughly 970).

The sequence was obtained from a female donor with Graves disease. The specimen was peripheral blood mononuclear cells (PBMCs), collected when the disease was refractory, from a patient treated with antithyroid drugs.

The CDR3 is CASIPDSTDTQYF. The CDR3, as DNA: TGTGCCAGCATTCCCGATAGCACAGATACGCAGTATTTT. The chain has TRBV6-2 or TRBV6-3 and TRBJ2-3; the D is unclear. The CDR3 sequence is 13 residues long. V was cut by 7 bases and J by 0 bases, with 8 bases left in between. Germline values: CDR1 MNHEY, CDR2 SVGEGT.